This T cell receptor (beta chain) was profiled in a study of early T cells in non-severe SARS-CoV-2 infection. Using its own MiXCR run on the 5' RACE reads, TCRdb lists one record per CDR3 protein. Of tens of thousands of distinct CDR3 sequences listed, over 4.5% are singletons. Germline lookup yields CDR1 LGHDT and CDR2 YNNKEL (reference sequence). This CDR3 contains 16 residues. Trimming removed 0 bases from V and 1 base from J, with 9 bases in between. The chain uses TRBV3-1 and TRBJ2-2, with D maybe TRBD1 (6 bases). The receptor was isolated from an adult who was a healthcare worker with PCR-confirmed SARS-CoV-2 infection or an uninfected control (not recorded which). Specimen: whole blood, collected at baseline. CDR3 DNA: TGTGCCAGCAGCCAAGAGGAGACAGGGAACACCGGGGAGCTGTTTTTT. Protein product: CASSQEETGNTGELFF.